This is a list of T cell receptor beta chains from one sample in a study of T cell changes during pregnancy in multiple sclerosis. The method was immunoSEQ multiplex PCR; TCRdb's version includes in-frame clones alone and lacks a portion of them. The repertoire includes roughly 14,000 clones, 83% of them detected once, and about 18% sits in the top ten. The sample consisted of CD8+ T cells from peripheral blood mononuclear cells, taken after pregnancy. The receptors originated from a female donor in good health, enrolled as a control in a pregnancy study. Both conserved end residues are part of each CDR3. Rows may omit the clone size; those that give it use once, few, many or a size class.

V gene	clone size	J gene	CDR3 protein
TRBV19	-	TRBJ2-1	CASIRTGGAYNEQFF
TRBV5-1	once	TRBJ2-7	CASSLARGAHEQYF
TRBV10-3	-	TRBJ2-2	CAILTGTGANTGELFF
TRBV28	-	TRBJ2-7	CASNGGTGDRAYEQYF
TRBV28	-	TRBJ1-4	CASTLGGREGEKLFF
TRBV4-2	-	TRBJ1-2	CASSQDPGGQGAIGHGYTF
TRBV18	-	TRBJ2-4	CASSPVSGRLRNIQYF
TRBV5-1	-	TRBJ2-1	CASSLGLSGGDNNEQFF
TRBV30	-	TRBJ1-3	CAWTWETGNTIYF
TRBV4-1	once	TRBJ1-4	CASSQEMGQGARGEKLFF
TRBV27	-	TRBJ1-1	CASRQGNTEAFF
TRBV28	-	TRBJ2-7	CASSPPRDRAYEQYF
TRBV9	-	TRBJ2-3	CASSSPVPGGRTDTQYF
TRBV29-1	-	TRBJ2-7	CSVEQDRGNEQYF
TRBV12-5	-	TRBJ2-5	CASGLHLQTQYF
TRBV4-2	-	TRBJ2-7	CASSLRGSPYEQYF
TRBV5-1	-	TRBJ2-5	CASKEGGPLETQYF
TRBV28	-	TRBJ2-1	CANLRTRLSYNEQFF
TRBV6-1	-	TRBJ1-1	CASSEEAGMGTEAFF
TRBV6-5	-	TRBJ2-5	CAIGGGRAETQYF
TRBV6-5	few	TRBJ2-5	CASRDYFESETQYF
TRBV9	-	TRBJ2-7	CASSGRTVPLDEQYF
TRBV4-2	once	TRBJ1-4	CASSQTTGQGGEKLFF
TRBV5-6	few	TRBJ1-4	CASSPDRESNEKLFF
TRBV11-2	-	TRBJ2-1	CASSLMGLAAKLGGNEQFF
TRBV11-2	-	TRBJ2-3	CASSSSGFTDTQYF
TRBV19	-	TRBJ1-6	CASSTRRQKGSPLHF
TRBV28	-	TRBJ1-1	CASVTSPTMNTEAFF
TRBV7-2	-	TRBJ1-2	CASSLAGAGPANYGYTF
TRBV5-8	-	TRBJ2-7	CASSLPYEQYF
TRBV15	once	TRBJ2-7	CATSPPRDSSYEQYF
TRBV27	-	TRBJ2-7	CASSKGDEQYF
TRBV7-9	-	TRBJ2-3	CASSPNGPTDTQYF
TRBV5-1	-	TRBJ2-2	CASSLEEGTDTGELFF
TRBV2	-	TRBJ2-3	CASSRGRTDTQYF
TRBV6-4	once	TRBJ1-1	CASADRENTEAFF
TRBV4-1	-	TRBJ1-5	CASSQEAWDSSGTQHF
TRBV23-1	-	TRBJ2-7	CASRREHNYEQYF
TRBV6-4	-	TRBJ2-1	CASSDSTSGGSWGEQFF
TRBV5-1	-	TRBJ2-1	CASMSAGPDNEQFF
TRBV15	-	TRBJ1-5	CATSPGGEAQPQHF
TRBV13	-	TRBJ2-7	CASSLEGQGAYEQYF
TRBV5-1	-	TRBJ2-7	CASGGLATGDEQYF
TRBV6-4	-	TRBJ2-1	CASSEQAGYNEQFF
TRBV4-1	-	TRBJ2-7	CASSLIAGSSYEQYF
TRBV6-4	-	TRBJ2-4	CASSDSSGGANIQYF
TRBV6-4	medium-sized	TRBJ2-2	CASSDSSPGHDNTGELFF
TRBV27	-	TRBJ1-1	CATLTGANTEAFF
TRBV5-5	-	TRBJ1-1	CASRTGGGNTEAFF
TRBV9	-	TRBJ2-2	CASSARGGVGELFF
TRBV25-1	once	TRBJ1-1	CASTWTGITEAFF